One sample yielded the 9 T cell receptor beta chains listed below, sequenced in a study of T cell changes during pregnancy in multiple sclerosis. The method was immunoSEQ multiplex PCR; TCRdb's version includes in-frame clones alone and lacks a portion of them. The data contain about 70,000 clones, around nine tenths of them singletons. The specimen comprised CD4+ T cells from peripheral blood mononuclear cells, sampled after pregnancy. The receptor set was obtained from a female donor with multiple sclerosis, enrolled in a pregnancy study.

This clone showed up just once. The J gene is TRBJ2-3, the V gene TRBV7-2, with D possibly matching TRBD2 (6 bases). This CDR3 spans 15 amino acids. Per the germline V gene, CDR1 is SGHTA and CDR2 is FQGNSA. V lost 5 bases to trimming and J lost 3 bases, with 15 bases between them. The CDR3 bases are TGTGCCAGCAGCCCCCAAGCGGGTGATACAGATACGCAGTATTTT. Translated, it gives CASSPQAGDTDTQYF.

The gene calls are TRBV5-5 and TRBJ2-3, with D perhaps matching TRBD2 (5 bases). Germline V gene sequence: CDR1 SGHKS, CDR2 YYEKEE (reference sequence). The ends were cut back, 0 bases at V and 0 bases at J, with 11 bases in the middle. This CDR3 contains 16 residues. DNA of the CDR3: TGTGCCAGCAGCTTGGCCGGGCGGACTAGCACAGATACGCAGTATTTT. Translating it yields CASSLAGRTSTDTQYF.

This chain joins TRBV6-6 and TRBJ2-7, with 7 bases aligning to TRBD1. The V and J ends lost 7 bases and 2 bases, in that order; junction bases with no gene match: 8. CDR3 length equals 14 residues. The V gene's germline CDR1 is MNHNY and CDR2 SVGAGI (reference sequence). The CDR3 region has the DNA TGTGCCAGCAACCCCGGGACAGCAGCCTACGAGCAGTACTTC. Its protein is CASNPGTAAYEQYF.

In DNA, the CDR3 is TGTGCCAGCAGCTTTTCCCCCCGGCTAGCGGGAGTGGTGGCAGATACGCAGTATTTT. Translating gives CASSFSPRLAGVVADTQYF. The rearrangement joins TRBV27 to TRBJ2-3, with 10 bases aligning to TRBD2. The J segment lost 4 bases and the V segment lost 6 bases, leaving 19 bases of the junction unmatched. Germline lookup yields CDR1 MNHEY and CDR2 SMNVEV (reference sequence). The CDR3 runs to 19 residues.

In its sample, this clone was seen once. The V gene is TRBV4-2, the J gene TRBJ2-5, with D possibly matching TRBD1 (5 bases). The germline V gene has CDR1 LGHNA and CDR2 YNFKEQ. This CDR3 has 14 amino acids. The germline V and J ends were trimmed by 0 bases and 5 bases, with 10 bases remaining between them. CDR3 loop: CASSQEGRVETQYF. The CDR3 coding sequence is TGTGCCAGCAGCCAAGAGGGCAGGGTCGAGACCCAGTACTTC.

The genes are TRBV10-1 and TRBJ1-2, with 7 bases matching TRBD1. Germline trimming cut 2 bases from V and 8 bases from J; bases unmatched to any gene: 2. Germline V gene sequence: CDR1 WNHNN, CDR2 SYGVQD (reference sequence). The CDR3 totals 12 residues. Here the CDR3 reads CASSEDRVGYTF. In DNA, the CDR3 is TGCGCCAGCAGTGAGGACAGGGTCGGCTACACCTTC.

The chain links TRBV28 to TRBJ2-1; D not certain. Germline V CDR1 and CDR2: MDHEN, SYDVKM. This CDR3 region has 13 residues. V was trimmed by 5 bases and J by 4 bases, leaving 9 bases between them. The CDR3 loop is CASSPQSYNEQFF. The CDR3, as DNA: TGTGCCAGCAGTCCCCAGTCTTACAATGAGCAGTTCTTC.

The chain employs TRBV30 and TRBJ1-3; possibly TRBD1 for D (6 bases). Germline V gives CDR1 GTSNPN, CDR2 SVGIG (reference sequence). Trimming cost V 2 bases and J 2 bases, with 16 bases left between them. The CDR3 is made up of 16 amino acids. The CDR3 bases are TGTGCCTGGAGTCCCGGGGAGGGGGGTACTGGAAACACCATATATTTT. Protein sequence: CAWSPGEGGTGNTIYF. Supplemented by reference TRBV30 and TRBJ1-3, the full variable domain reads SQTIHQWPATLVQPVGSPLSLECTVEGTSNPNLYWYRQAAGRGLQLLFYSVGIGQISSEVPQNLSASRPQDRQFILSSKKLLLSDSGFYLCAWSPGEGGTGNTIYFGEGSWLTVV.

V gene TRBV5-6 combines with J gene TRBJ2-7; D unresolved. This CDR3 has 17 residues. CDR1 SGHDT and CDR2 YYEEEE come from the germline V gene. V shed 4 bases and J shed 0 bases, with 20 bases lying between them. This CDR3 reads CASSQVGLGLPSYEQYF. CDR3 in DNA: TGTGCCAGCAGCCAGGTCGGCTTAGGTTTACCCTCCTACGAGCAGTACTTC.